This T cell receptor (beta chain) is from a study of cytomegalovirus exposure and HLA in healthy donors. Across the study: Of all 380 or so donors who were genotyped, around 82% belonged to the Caucasian-associated ancestry cluster.

Germline lookup yields CDR1 SGHRS and CDR2 YFSETQ. CDR3 length: 14 amino acids. V was clipped by 3 bases and J by 3 bases, with 10 bases between them. Use of 60 Vbeta and 13 Jbeta primers characterized the PCR. Method: immunoSEQ multiplex PCR; TCRdb's copy keeps in-frame clones and lacks some. Here the sample spans approximately 210,000 clones, roughly 80% being singletons. Sequencing used PBMCs. This receptor was obtained from a man between 40 and 49 years old in good health and CMV-seropositive. The chain combines TRBV5-1 with TRBJ1-5, with D possibly matching TRBD1 (5 bases). CDR3 loop: CASSSGGPNQPQHF. CDR3 in DNA: TGCGCCAGCAGCTCCGGGGGACCCAATCAGCCCCAGCATTTT.